This TCR beta chain appears in the sequencing data of a study of blood T cell repertoires in COVID-19. Study information: Material from acute and convalescent COVID-19 was sourced from the United States, Italy and Spain. T cells, B-cell-depleted T cells, or PBMCs provided the cDNA or gDNA that served as material.

CDR3 length equals 17 residues. Per the germline V gene, CDR1 is LNHDA and CDR2 is SQIVND (reference sequence). The trim removed 6 bases at V and 7 bases at J, leaving 12 bases unmatched. This clone has more than one count but fewer than ten. Per the original methods: Quantification of nucleated cells was approximated via reference gene primer amplification. TCRdb keeps only in-frame clones here, not all; method: immunoSEQ multiplex PCR. The V and J calls and clone size are taken from that table; D and trimming were inferred from the DNA. The top ten hold over 9.5% of the sample, which has around 170,000 clones, about three quarters seen once.

The gene calls are TRBV19 and TRBJ2-3; 14 bases align to TRBD2. This clonotype originated in a woman at least 80 years old with COVID-19, enrolled during active disease. Input material: peripheral blood. The CDR3 loop reads CASSRPGTSGSGNTQYF. The CDR3 region has the DNA TGTGCCAGTAGCCGACCCGGGACTAGCGGGAGTGGAAATACGCAGTATTTT.